This T cell receptor (beta chain) was profiled in a study of cytomegalovirus exposure and HLA in healthy donors. Study-level information: A later analysis reported the same platform for the roughly 120 validation repertoires and the 500 to 750 first-cohort repertoires.

The CDR3 loop spans 15 amino acids. V was trimmed by 3 bases and J by 1 base, leaving 12 bases between them. Germline V CDR1 and CDR2: LNHDA, SQIVND (reference sequence). This table comes from immunoSEQ multiplex PCR, and its TCRdb copy is limited to in-frame clones, with some not included. Found here are more than 110,000 clones, 80% to 90% of them singletons; the top ten hold 1.4%. Material: PBMCs. This sequence was found in a woman younger than 45 in good health and CMV-seronegative. This chain connects TRBV19 to TRBJ1-1; D is uncertain. CDR3: CASSINREPNTEAFF. The CDR3 nucleotides read TGTGCCAGTAGTATTAACAGAGAACCGAACACTGAAGCTTTCTTT.